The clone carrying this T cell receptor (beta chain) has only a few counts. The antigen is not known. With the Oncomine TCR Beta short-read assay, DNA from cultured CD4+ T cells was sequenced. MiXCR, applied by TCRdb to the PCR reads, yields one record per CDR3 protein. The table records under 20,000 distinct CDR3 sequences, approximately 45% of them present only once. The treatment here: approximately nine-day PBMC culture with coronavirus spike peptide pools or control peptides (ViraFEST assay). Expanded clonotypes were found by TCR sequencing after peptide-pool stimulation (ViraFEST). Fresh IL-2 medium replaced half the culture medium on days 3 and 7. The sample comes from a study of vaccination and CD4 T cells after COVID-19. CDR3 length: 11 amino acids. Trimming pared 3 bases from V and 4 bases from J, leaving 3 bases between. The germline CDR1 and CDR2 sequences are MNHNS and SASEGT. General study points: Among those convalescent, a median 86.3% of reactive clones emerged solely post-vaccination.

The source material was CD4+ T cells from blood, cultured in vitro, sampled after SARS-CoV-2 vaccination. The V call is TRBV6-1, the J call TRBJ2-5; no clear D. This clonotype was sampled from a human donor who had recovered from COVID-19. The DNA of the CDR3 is TGTGCCAGCAGTGACCCAGAGACCCAGTACTTC. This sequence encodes CASSDPETQYF.